What follows are 15 T cell receptor beta chains derived from one specimen sequenced in a study of CD8 T cells in ankylosing spondylitis. TCRdb called the 5' RACE reads again in MiXCR, with one record for every CDR3 protein. The table shows 200,000 to 250,000 distinct CDR3 sequences, with roughly 24% occurring only once. The sequenced material came from blood, either unsorted or a sorted T cell fraction (not recorded which). The receptors here all came from a male donor with ankylosing spondylitis or in good health (not recorded which).

This clonotype was observed at least ten times. The V call is TRBV20-1, the J call TRBJ2-1; D uncertain. Trimming shortened V by 1 base and J by 4 bases, and 14 bases separated the two germline ends. Per germline, CDR1 DFQATT and CDR2 SNEGSKA (reference sequence). This CDR3 is built from 15 residues. CDR3 sequence reads: CSARGRALKYNEQFF. CDR3 nucleotides: TGCAGTGCTAGAGGCCGCGCGCTTAAGTACAATGAGCAGTTCTTC.

The genes are TRBV20-1 and TRBJ2-4; weak D call: TRBD1 (5 bases). CDR3 length equals 16 residues. Trimming removed 0 bases from V and 8 bases from J, with 20 bases in between. Germline CDR1 reads DFQATT; CDR2 reads SNEGSKA (reference sequence). CDR3 sequence: CSARDSGPARGDIQYF. In DNA, the CDR3 is TGCAGTGCTAGAGATTCAGGGCCGGCACGAGGCGACATTCAGTACTTC.

J is TRBJ1-1 and V is TRBV4-3; D possibly corresponds to TRBD1 (5 bases). This CDR3 contains 14 residues. Germline V gene lookup returns CDR1 LGHNA and CDR2 YSLEER. Trimming left V 3 bases short and J 1 base short, with 9 bases between. The CDR3 DNA is TGCGCCAGCAGCCACGGGACGGCGAACACTGAAGCTTTCTTT. The encoded protein is CASSHGTANTEAFF.

In this sample, this clonotype turned up a few times. The chain uses TRBV20-1 and TRBJ1-2, with 12 bases lining up with TRBD1. The CDR3 length is 15 residues. V lost 5 bases and J lost 0; bases outside the gene matches: 4. The germline V gene has CDR1 DFQATT and CDR2 SNEGSKA (reference sequence). CDR3 DNA: TGCAGTGCTGACGGGACAGGGGGCTCTAACTATGGCTACACCTTC. Translated: CSADGTGGSNYGYTF.

The table lists this clonotype with a few counts. This chain connects TRBV12-3 or TRBV12-4 to TRBJ2-5, with no clear D. Trimming cost V 6 bases and J 7 bases, with 15 bases left between them. The CDR3 has 13 amino acids. CDR3 loop: CASSLGPSPTQYF. DNA for the CDR3: TGTGCCAGCAGCCTAGGACCATCGCCGACCCAGTACTTC.

There are many counts of this clonotype. The CDR3 here is CASSPDTINTGELFF. For the CDR3, the DNA is TGTGCCAGCAGCCCAGACACAATAAACACCGGGGAGCTGTTTTTT. V usage is TRBV11-2 and J usage is TRBJ2-2; D call uncertain. The CDR3 runs to 15 residues. Between the trimmed V and J ends, which lost 5 bases and 2 bases, there was a span of 12 bases. Germline-derived CDR1 and CDR2 are SGHAT and FQNNGV.

This clonotype was picked up many times. V usage is TRBV12-3 or TRBV12-4 and J usage is TRBJ1-5; no firm D call. V was shortened by 6 bases and J by 8 bases, with 11 bases between the two germline ends. This CDR3 comprises 12 residues. CDR3 sequence reads: CASSRGMEPQHF. DNA of the CDR3: TGTGCCAGCAGCCGAGGGATGGAGCCCCAGCATTTT.

This clonotype came up many times. This sequence joins TRBV6-5 and TRBJ1-5, with D tentatively TRBD1 (6 bases). Trimming cost V 0 bases and J 2 bases, with 8 bases left between them. This CDR3 has 15 residues. Germline assignment: CDR1 MNHEY and CDR2 SVGAGI. The CDR3 sequence: CASSYSGAGNQPQHF. The CDR3 DNA reads TGTGCCAGCAGTTACTCGGGGGCGGGCAATCAGCCCCAGCATTTT.

This clonotype was detected ten times or more. The J gene is TRBJ2-3, the V gene TRBV11-2, with 12 bases identical to TRBD2. The CDR3 covers 18 residues. Germline assignment: CDR1 SGHAT and CDR2 FQNNGV. The junction had 6 bases not matched to a gene; V was cut back by 2 bases and J by 0 bases. The CDR3, as DNA: TGTGCCAGCAGCTTAATGACTAGCGGGAGTAAGAGCACAGATACGCAGTATTTT. Translation gives CASSLMTSGSKSTDTQYF.

This clonotype was seen ten or more times. The chain links TRBV29-1 to TRBJ1-1; D is ambiguous. V lost 8 bases, J lost 6 bases, and 10 bases lay in between. The CDR3 is 10 amino acids. In germline, CDR1 is SQVTM, CDR2 ANQGSEA. Here the CDR3 reads CSSAKAEAFF. The DNA for the CDR3 is TGCAGCTCTGCTAAGGCTGAAGCTTTCTTT. Variable domain in full (rest from reference TRBV29-1 and TRBJ1-1): SAVISQKPSRDICQRGTSLTIQCQVDSQVTMMFWYRQQPGQSLTLIATANQGSEATYESGFVIDKFPISRPNLTFSTLTVSNMSPEDSSIYLCSSAKAEAFFGQGTRLTVV.

There are many counts of this clonotype. The genes are TRBV5-1 and TRBJ2-5, with a weak D call TRBD1 (6 bases). The CDR3 runs 14 residues. V gave up 0 bases and J gave up 3 bases, with 9 bases separating them. Germline CDR1 SGHRS, CDR2 YFSETQ. The CDR3 nucleotides are TGCGCCAGCAGCTTGGAAACAGGGAAAGAGACCCAGTACTTC. Its protein is CASSLETGKETQYF. Supplemented by reference TRBV5-1 and TRBJ2-5, the full variable domain reads KAGVTQTPRYLIKTRGQQVTLSCSPISGHRSVSWYQQTPGQGLQFLFEYFSETQRNKGNFPGRFSGRQFSNSRSEMNVSTLELGDSALYLCASSLETGKETQYFGPGTRLLVL.

The V and J genes are TRBV20-1 and TRBJ2-5; weak D call: TRBD1 (6 bases). The germline CDR1 and CDR2 sequences are DFQATT and SNEGSKA (reference sequence). Deletions cut 3 bases from V and 7 bases from J, with 18 bases between. This CDR3 contains 14 residues. In DNA, the CDR3 is TGCAGTGCTAGTAAAACGACAGGATTTGGGACCCAGTACTTC. It yields the protein CSASKTTGFGTQYF.

The sample holds a few counts of this clonotype. The chain joins TRBV29-1 to TRBJ2-7, with TRBD1 matching 8 bases. V dropped 3 bases and J dropped 4; count of bases not matched to a gene: 5. Germline V gene data show CDR1 as SQVTM and CDR2 as ANQGSEA. The CDR3 spans 13 residues. CDR3 in DNA: TGCAGCGTTGACGGCCAGGGGGCTTACGAGCAGTACTTC. This codes for CSVDGQGAYEQYF.

The table lists this clonotype with a few counts. This chain links TRBV20-1 with TRBJ2-1; D not resolved. The CDR3 consists of 15 residues. V was trimmed by 0 bases and J by 5 bases, leaving 14 bases between them. Germline V gene sequence: CDR1 DFQATT, CDR2 SNEGSKA (reference sequence). CDR3 region: CSARDVLTPHNEQFF. CDR3 nucleotide sequence: TGCAGTGCTAGAGATGTCCTAACACCCCACAATGAGCAGTTCTTC.

This clonotype was picked up a small number of times. The chain combines TRBV14 with TRBJ2-3; tentatively, D is TRBD1 (5 bases). This CDR3 comprises 15 residues. Germline V gene lookup returns CDR1 SGHDN and CDR2 FVKESK. Between the trimmed V and J ends, which lost 1 base and 1 base, there was a span of 9 bases. The CDR3 DNA follows: TGTGCCAGCAGCCAAGGCCCACAGGGCACAGATACGCAGTATTTT. Amino acid sequence: CASSQGPQGTDTQYF.